The 17 T cell receptor beta chains given below trace back to one sample, sequenced in a study of cytomegalovirus exposure and HLA in healthy donors. A multiplex PCR was run with 60 Vbeta primers and 13 Jbeta primers. Assay used: immunoSEQ multiplex PCR; TCRdb lists only in-frame clones, some missing. Of around 180,000 clones in the sample, 70% to 85% were seen once. The sample taken for sequencing was PBMCs. These receptors all come from a young woman in good health and CMV-seropositive.

In its sample, this clone was seen once. This chain connects TRBV11-3 to TRBJ1-1, with 7 bases fitting TRBD1. The CDR3 is made up of 15 amino acids. V dropped 1 base and J dropped 5; count of bases not matched to a gene: 7. Germline V gene data show CDR1 as SGHNT and CDR2 as YENEEA. The chain's CDR3 is CASSLGAGGGTEAFF. CDR3 nucleotide sequence: TGTGCCAGCAGCTTAGGCGCAGGGGGTGGGACTGAAGCTTTCTTT.

The chain joins TRBV25-1 to TRBJ2-1; the match to TRBD1 covers 12 bases. The V segment lost 4 bases and the J segment 7 bases; nucleotides outside the gene matches: 11. The CDR3 length is 17 residues. Per the germline V gene, CDR1 is MGHDK and CDR2 is SYGVNS. CDR3: CASSALPGTGGKNEQFF. CDR3 DNA sequence: TGTGCCAGCAGTGCCCTCCCCGGGACAGGGGGCAAAAATGAGCAGTTCTTC.

The V gene is TRBV28, the J gene TRBJ2-6; D may be TRBD2 (5 bases). Trimming stripped 5 bases from V and 2 bases from J, with 7 bases between. Germline lookup yields CDR1 MDHEN and CDR2 SYDVKM. This CDR3 has 14 residues. As DNA, the CDR3 is TGTGCCAGCAGTGAGGGTCCTGGGGCCAACGTCCTGACTTTC. Its protein is CASSEGPGANVLTF.

The chain has TRBV4-1 and TRBJ1-2, with TRBD1 identical over 8 bases. Trimming took 4 bases from V and 4 from J; bases not matched to a gene: 8. From germline, CDR1 is MGHRA and CDR2 YSYEKL. The CDR3 spans 15 residues. The CDR3 protein is CASSLTDRASYGYTF. Here the CDR3 DNA reads TGCGCCAGCAGCCTCACGGACAGGGCCAGCTATGGCTACACCTTC.

This clone has a handful of counts. The genes are TRBV5-1 and TRBJ1-4; 7 positions match TRBD1. The ends lost 4 bases at V and 4 bases at J; junction bases unmatched: 16. Germline V gives CDR1 SGHRS, CDR2 YFSETQ. The CDR3 runs 18 residues. The CDR3 DNA is TGCGCCAGCAGCCTGGTCGACAGGGCGATGGAGAGTAATGAAAAACTGTTTTTT. Encoded protein: CASSLVDRAMESNEKLFF.

This rearrangement joins TRBV10-3 to TRBJ1-1, with 7 bases identical to TRBD1. This CDR3 comprises 16 residues. Germline V lookup: CDR1 ENHRY, CDR2 SYGVKD. V lost 6 bases, J lost 0 bases, and 10 bases stayed unmatched. CDR3 sequence: CAISDGQVGVNTEAFF. The CDR3 nucleotides read TGTGCCATCAGCGACGGACAGGTCGGTGTGAACACTGAAGCTTTCTTT.

The chain has TRBV2 and TRBJ2-3, with a possible D match to TRBD2 (6 bases). The CDR3 extends over 12 amino acids. Germline lookup yields CDR1 SNHLY and CDR2 FYNNEI. Trimming took off 6 bases at V and 5 bases at J, with 9 bases between the two ends. The CDR3 sequence is CASRGSGDTQYF. In nucleotides, the CDR3 is TGTGCCAGCAGGGGTAGCGGAGATACGCAGTATTTT.

The CDR3, as DNA: TGCGCCAGCAGCTCGAGGGGGTCCTATGAGCAGTTCTTC. Translation gives CASSSRGSYEQFF. The gene calls are TRBV5-1 and TRBJ2-1, with D possibly matching TRBD1 (6 bases). Trimming took off 3 bases at V and 8 bases at J, with 12 bases between the two ends. Germline V lookup: CDR1 SGHRS, CDR2 YFSETQ. CDR3 size: 13 residues.

The rearrangement links TRBV5-4 to TRBJ2-4; D unresolved. CDR1 and CDR2 (germline): SGHNT, YYREEE (reference sequence). CDR3 size: 11 residues. V was cut by 0 bases and J by 8 bases, with 3 bases left in between. The CDR3 reads CASSLGDIQYF. The CDR3 DNA sequence: TGTGCCAGCAGCTTGGGAGACATTCAGTACTTC.

The chain employs TRBV18 and TRBJ1-1, with 8 nucleotides matching TRBD1. Germline trimming cut 3 bases from V and 7 bases from J; bases unmatched to any gene: 4. The germline V gene has CDR1 KGHSH and CDR2 LQKENI. The CDR3 has 13 residues. For the CDR3, the DNA is TGTGCCAGCTCACCGGGACAGGAGATTGAAGCTTTCTTT. Its translation is CASSPGQEIEAFF.

The chain joins TRBV25-1 to TRBJ2-5; 8 bases map to TRBD2. The junction had 7 bases not matched to a gene; V was cut back by 3 bases and J by 4 bases. Germline-derived CDR1 and CDR2 are MGHDK and SYGVNS. The CDR3 extends over 15 amino acids. DNA of the CDR3: TGTGCCAGCAGTGACCTCAGCGGGAGTGGAGAGACCCAGTACTTC. Translation gives CASSDLSGSGETQYF.

This chain links TRBV4-1 with TRBJ1-5, with 10 nucleotides matching TRBD1. The CDR3 totals 17 residues. Trimming removed 3 bases from V and 0 bases from J; junction bases left unmatched: 5. Germline values: CDR1 MGHRA, CDR2 YSYEKL. CDR3 bases: TGCGCCAGCAGCCAGGGACAGGGGACCTATAGCAATCAGCCCCAGCATTTT. Translating it yields CASSQGQGTYSNQPQHF.

CDR3 DNA sequence: TGTGCCAGCAGCCTAGTACAGGGGGCGGGCAAAGAGACCCAGTACTTC. It is translated as CASSLVQGAGKETQYF. J is TRBJ2-5 and V is TRBV11-3; TRBD1 agrees at 9 bases. V was clipped by 5 bases and J by 3 bases; unmatched bases: 10. Looked up from germline, CDR1 is SGHNT and CDR2 is YENEEA. The CDR3 runs to 16 residues.

J is TRBJ1-1 and V is TRBV5-1; D is possibly TRBD1 (5 bases). CDR3 size: 14 residues. V was shortened by 9 bases and J by 4 bases, with 19 bases between the two germline ends. Germline V gene data show CDR1 as SGHRS and CDR2 as YFSETQ. For the CDR3, the DNA is TGCGCCATCCCGGGGGAGATCAAGAGCACTGAAGCTTTCTTT. This gives the protein CAIPGEIKSTEAFF.

This clone was seen just once. The rearrangement links TRBV30 to TRBJ2-7, with 10 bases matching TRBD1. The J segment lost 1 base and the V segment lost 3 bases, leaving 6 bases of the junction unmatched. The germline CDR1 and CDR2 sequences are GTSNPN and SVGIG (reference sequence). This CDR3 spans 15 amino acids. CDR3 in amino acids: CAWRGRGQGSYEQYF. CDR3 DNA: TGTGCCTGGAGAGGAAGGGGACAGGGGTCCTACGAGCAGTACTTC. Full variable domain (rest looked up from reference TRBV30 and TRBJ2-7): SQTIHQWPATLVQPVGSPLSLECTVEGTSNPNLYWYRQAAGRGLQLLFYSVGIGQISSEVPQNLSASRPQDRQFILSSKKLLLSDSGFYLCAWRGRGQGSYEQYFGPGTRLTVT.

The rearrangement links TRBV21-1 to TRBJ2-1; the table's D call, TRBD2, has no DNA check behind it. TRBV21-1 is a pseudogene. The CDR3 totals 19 residues. The CDR3 bases are TGTGCCAGCAGCGCTAACCCCGGGACTAGTCTTCCCTCATACAATGAGCAGTTCTTC. It translates to CASSANPGTSLPSYNEQFF.

The V call is TRBV28, the J call TRBJ2-1; 9 bases are shared with TRBD2. The V and J ends lost 8 bases and 8 bases, in that order; junction bases with no gene match: 10. Germline CDR1 reads MDHEN; CDR2 reads SYDVKM. This CDR3 is 14 amino acids long. The CDR3 loop reads CASLGVAGDYEQFF. The CDR3, as DNA: TGTGCCAGCTTAGGGGTAGCGGGAGACTATGAGCAGTTCTTC.